The 14 T cell receptor beta chains given below trace back to one sample, sequenced in a study of T cells in localized non-small cell lung cancer. This table comes from immunoSEQ multiplex PCR, and its TCRdb copy is limited to in-frame clones, with some not included. The sample shows around 34,000 clones, 93% of them seen only once. The sequencing used peripheral blood, collected before any cancer treatment. Source of these receptors: a female donor aged 60 or older with stage I lung adenocarcinoma.

This chain uses TRBV20-1 with TRBJ1-1; the D gene is possibly TRBD1 (5 bases). CDR3 length: 11 amino acids. CDR1 DFQATT and CDR2 SNEGSKA come from the germline V gene (reference sequence). V lost 2 bases and J lost 7, with 8 bases in between. CDR3 in DNA: TGCAGTGCTAGACTTGACAGTGAAGCTTTCTTT. Protein product: CSARLDSEAFF.

This clone was counted once. The chain combines TRBV19 with TRBJ1-2; 7 bases are a match to TRBD1. This CDR3 has 15 amino acids. Germline V gene data show CDR1 as LNHDA and CDR2 as SQIVND (reference sequence). Unmatched junction bases numbered 9, after V lost 3 bases and J lost 5 bases. The DNA for the CDR3 is TGTGCCAGTAGTATGGGACAGAGCCTAGGGTATGGCTACACCTTC. This translates into CASSMGQSLGYGYTF.

The chain has TRBV5-8 and TRBJ1-2; D not resolved. The V end lost 5 bases, the J end lost 5 bases, and 7 bases lay between the germline ends. The CDR3 contains 11 residues. Per germline, CDR1 SGHTS and CDR2 YDEGEE. The CDR3 coding sequence is TGTGCCAGCAGTCGGGAGTATGGCTACACCTTC. It yields the protein CASSREYGYTF.

The chain joins TRBV11-2 to TRBJ2-1; weak D call: TRBD2 (6 bases). V lost 3 bases and J lost 7, with 13 bases in between. The CDR3 runs to 14 residues. Germline V CDR1 and CDR2: SGHAT, FQNNGV. The CDR3 reads CASSFSLANNEQFF. CDR3 sequence (DNA): TGTGCCAGCAGCTTCTCGCTAGCGAATAATGAGCAGTTCTTC. Supplemented by reference TRBV11-2 and TRBJ2-1, the full variable domain reads EAGVAQSPRYKIIEKRQSVAFWCNPISGHATLYWYQQILGQGPKLLIQFQNNGVVDDSQLPKDRFSAERLKGVDSTLKIQPAKLEDSAVYLCASSFSLANNEQFFGPGTRLTVL.

This chain joins TRBV6-6 and TRBJ2-2; 10 bases map to TRBD1. Germline V CDR1 and CDR2: MNHNY, SVGAGI (reference sequence). V trimming: 9 bases; J trimming: 7 bases; junction bases outside the gene matches: 11. The CDR3 is 15 amino acids. The CDR3 here is CASNRDRGILGELFF. The CDR3, as DNA: TGTGCCAGTAACCGGGACAGGGGAATTCTCGGGGAGCTGTTTTTT.

The V gene is TRBV29-1, the J gene TRBJ2-3; 15 nucleotides line up with TRBD2. The ends lost 6 bases at V and 1 base at J; junction bases unmatched: 8. Germline assignment: CDR1 SQVTM and CDR2 ANQGSEA. The CDR3 sequence is 17 residues long. The CDR3 DNA reads TGCAGCGTCGGAGGGACTAGCGGGAGGCTCCGCACAGATACGCAGTATTTT. This encodes CSVGGTSGRLRTDTQYF.

V and J are TRBV27 and TRBJ1-2; 11 bases are shared with TRBD1. Germline V gives CDR1 MNHEY, CDR2 SMNVEV (reference sequence). The CDR3 extends over 15 amino acids. V dropped 5 bases and J dropped 7; count of bases not matched to a gene: 9. The CDR3, as DNA: TGTGCCAGCAGTCGACATGGACAGGGGGCGGGTGGCTACACCTTC. It translates to CASSRHGQGAGGYTF.

The chain is built from TRBV5-1 and TRBJ1-1; D is perhaps TRBD1 (6 bases). The V gene lost 1 base and the J gene lost 1 base, with 8 bases spanning the gap. Germline CDR1 reads SGHRS; CDR2 reads YFSETQ. This CDR3 has 14 amino acids. The CDR3 protein is CASSLTGWNTEAFF. The CDR3 coding sequence is TGCGCCAGCAGCTTGACAGGGTGGAACACTGAAGCTTTCTTT.

This chain's CDR3 is CSVRQGATGELFF. The CDR3 coding sequence is TGCAGCGTTCGACAGGGGGCCACCGGGGAGCTGTTTTTT. The chain employs TRBV29-1 and TRBJ2-2, with 10 bases lining up with TRBD1. The CDR3 has 13 amino acids. Germline loops: CDR1 SQVTM, CDR2 ANQGSEA. V lost 5 bases and J lost 4; bases outside the gene matches: 1.

The chain combines TRBV5-6 with TRBJ1-2; 10 bases are a match to TRBD1. Germline CDR1 and CDR2: SGHDT and YYEEEE. CDR3 length: 15 amino acids. V trimming: 0 bases; J trimming: 5 bases; junction bases outside the gene matches: 4. CDR3 residues: CASSLAPDRGYGYTF. CDR3 DNA sequence: TGTGCCAGCAGCTTGGCCCCGGACAGGGGGTATGGCTACACCTTC. Full variable domain (missing parts from reference TRBV5-6 and TRBJ1-2): DAGVTQSPTHLIKTRGQQVTLRCSPKSGHDTVSWYQQALGQGPQFIFQYYEEEERQRGNFPDRFSGHQFPNYSSELNVNALLLGDSALYLCASSLAPDRGYGYTFGSGTRLTVV.

The CDR3 region has the DNA TGTGCCAGCAGCATGACAGGGCGGAATCAGCCCCAGCATTTT. Protein sequence: CASSMTGRNQPQHF. The chain is built from TRBV28 and TRBJ1-5; TRBD1 matches at 7 bases. Trimming at V came to 6 bases and at J to 4 bases, leaving 6 bases not matched to a gene. The CDR3 has 14 amino acids. Germline values: CDR1 MDHEN, CDR2 SYDVKM.

V usage is TRBV19 and J usage is TRBJ1-3; no reliable D call. V shed 7 bases and J shed 4 bases, with 8 bases lying between them. The V gene's germline CDR1 is LNHDA and CDR2 SQIVND (reference sequence). The CDR3 contains 12 residues. The CDR3 loop reads CASTSSGNTIYF. In DNA form, the CDR3 reads TGTGCCAGTACGAGCTCCGGAAACACCATATATTTT. The full variable domain, rest sourced from reference TRBV19 and TRBJ1-3, is DGGITQSPKYLFRKEGQNVTLSCEQNLNHDAMYWYRQDPGQGLRLIYYSQIVNDFQKGDIAEGYSVSREKKESFPLTVTSAQKNPTAFYLCASTSSGNTIYFGEGSWLTVV.

With respect to this clone: At one boundary the junction diverges from the germline segment, which might be a read error. The V gene is TRBV6-5, the J gene TRBJ2-2; D is unclear. In germline, CDR1 is MNHEY, CDR2 SVGAGI. This CDR3 has 13 residues. CDR3 nucleotide sequence: TGTGCCAGCAATTACGGGCGGACCGGGGAGCTGTTTTTT. It codes for CASNYGRTGELFF.

The chain recombines TRBV6-4 with TRBJ1-2; D is uncertain. V lost 0 bases and J 8 bases, leaving 16 bases between the germline ends. This CDR3 region has 15 residues. In germline, CDR1 is MRHNA, CDR2 SNTAGT. The CDR3 nucleotides read TGTGCCAGCAGTGACTCGATAGAGGACCCGGGGGGCTACACCTTC. Translation: CASSDSIEDPGGYTF.